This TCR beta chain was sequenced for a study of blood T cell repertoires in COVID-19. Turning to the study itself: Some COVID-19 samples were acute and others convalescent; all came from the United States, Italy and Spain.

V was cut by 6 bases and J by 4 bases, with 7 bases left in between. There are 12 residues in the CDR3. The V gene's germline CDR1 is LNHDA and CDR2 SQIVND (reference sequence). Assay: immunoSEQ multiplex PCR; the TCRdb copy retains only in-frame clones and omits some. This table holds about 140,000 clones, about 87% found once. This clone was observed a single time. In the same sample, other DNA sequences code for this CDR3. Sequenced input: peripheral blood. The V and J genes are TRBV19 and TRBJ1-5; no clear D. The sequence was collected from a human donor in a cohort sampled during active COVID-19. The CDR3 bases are TGTGCCAGTAGCAGAGGTAATCAGCCCCAGCATTTT. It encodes CASSRGNQPQHF.